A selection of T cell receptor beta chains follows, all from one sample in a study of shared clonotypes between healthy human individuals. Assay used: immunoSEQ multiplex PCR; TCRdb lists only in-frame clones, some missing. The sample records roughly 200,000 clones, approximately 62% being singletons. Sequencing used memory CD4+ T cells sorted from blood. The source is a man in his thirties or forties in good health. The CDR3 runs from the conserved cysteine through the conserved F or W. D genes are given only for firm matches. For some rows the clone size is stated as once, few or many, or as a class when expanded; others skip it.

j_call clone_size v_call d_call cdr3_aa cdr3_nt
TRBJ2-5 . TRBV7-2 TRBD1 CASSFRTGLSKETQYF TGTGCCAGCAGCTTCAGGACAGGCCTTTCCAAAGAGACCCAGTACTTC
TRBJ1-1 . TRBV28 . CASSLVALTEAFF TGTGCCAGCAGTTTAGTCGCGCTCACTGAAGCTTTCTTT
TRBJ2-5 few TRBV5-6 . CASSYPNPGIGQETQYF TGTGCCAGCAGCTACCCTAACCCAGGGATTGGACAAGAGACCCAGTACTTC
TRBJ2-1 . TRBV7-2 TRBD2 CASRRTSGGHNEQFF TGTGCCAGCAGACGTACTAGCGGAGGCCACAATGAGCAGTTCTTC
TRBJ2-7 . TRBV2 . CASKIRTGQTGEQYF TGTGCCAGCAAAATCAGAACAGGGCAAACGGGCGAGCAGTACTTC
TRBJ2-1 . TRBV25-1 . CASSEKHNEQFF TGTGCCAGCAGTGAGAAGCACAATGAGCAGTTCTTC
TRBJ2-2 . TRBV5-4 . CASSPVGGEDTGELFF TGTGCCAGCAGCCCGGTGGGGGGCGAGGACACCGGGGAGCTGTTTTTT
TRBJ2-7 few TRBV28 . CASLTVYEQYF TGTGCCAGCTTGACAGTTTACGAGCAGTACTTC
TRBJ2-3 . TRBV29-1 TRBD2 CSVVSGGGFTDTQYF TGCAGCGTTGTTAGCGGGGGGGGATTCACAGATACGCAGTATTTT
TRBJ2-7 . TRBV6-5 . CASSGQSISYEQYF TGTGCCAGCAGTGGACAATCAATCTCCTACGAGCAGTACTTC
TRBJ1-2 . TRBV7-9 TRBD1 CASSPGQVLYGYTF TGTGCCAGCAGCCCAGGACAGGTCCTTTATGGCTACACCTTC
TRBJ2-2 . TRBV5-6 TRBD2 CASSLAGLASGELFF TGTGCCAGCAGCTTGGCGGGACTAGCCTCGGGGGAGCTGTTTTTT
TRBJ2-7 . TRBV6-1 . CASSDLIEGVYPYEQYF TGTGCCAGCAGTGACCTAATTGAGGGGGTCTACCCCTACGAGCAGTACTTC
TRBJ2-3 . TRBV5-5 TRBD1 CASKTTGGTDTQYF TGTGCCAGCAAGACGACAGGGGGCACAGATACGCAGTATTTT
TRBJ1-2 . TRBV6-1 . CASSDRFWENF TGTGCCAGCAGTGACCGGTTTTGGGAGAACTTC
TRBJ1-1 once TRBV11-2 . CASSLEYRLGTEAFF TGTGCCAGCAGCTTAGAGTACAGGTTGGGGACTGAAGCTTTCTTT
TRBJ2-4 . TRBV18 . CASSVDHLDGPKNIQYF TGTGCCAGCTCAGTCGACCACTTGGACGGTCCCAAAAACATTCAGTACTTC
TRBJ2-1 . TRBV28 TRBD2 CASSPAGTSGYNEQFF TGTGCCAGCAGCCCTGCCGGGACTAGCGGCTACAATGAGCAGTTCTTC
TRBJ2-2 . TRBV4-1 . CASSHGLTITGELFF TGCGCCAGCAGCCATGGATTGACGATAACCGGGGAGCTGTTTTTT
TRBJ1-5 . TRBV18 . CASSPQGNQPQHF TGTGCCAGCTCACCACAGGGGAATCAGCCCCAGCATTTT
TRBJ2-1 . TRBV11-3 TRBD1 CASSRTGDYNEQFF TGTGCCAGCAGCCGAACAGGGGACTACAATGAGCAGTTCTTC
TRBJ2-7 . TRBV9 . CASSVPGPPRRVEQYF TGTGCCAGCAGCGTCCCGGGGCCTCCCCGCCGAGTGGAGCAGTACTTC
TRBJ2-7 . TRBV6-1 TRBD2 CASTFLAGDSYEQYF TGTGCCAGCACTTTCCTGGCGGGAGACTCCTACGAGCAGTACTTC